The 5 T cell receptor beta chains presented below share a single source sample, sequenced in a study of cytomegalovirus exposure and HLA in healthy donors. The PCR ran on 60 Vbeta and 13 Jbeta primers. Assay: immunoSEQ multiplex PCR; the TCRdb copy retains only in-frame clones and omits some. The repertoire table contains approximately 130,000 clones. The sequenced sample consisted of PBMCs. These TCRs come from a woman in her sixties in good health and CMV-seronegative.

The chain recombines TRBV5-5 with TRBJ1-6, with 7 bases identical to TRBD1. Germline CDR1 reads SGHKS; CDR2 reads YYEKEE (reference sequence). The CDR3 has 16 amino acids. V shed 4 bases and J 6 bases; nucleotides not matched to a gene: 10. The CDR3 protein is CASSALVGQFNSPLHF. CDR3 DNA: TGTGCCAGCAGCGCGCTTGTGGGACAGTTTAATTCACCCCTCCACTTT. The variable domain in full, with the rest retrieved from reference TRBV5-5 and TRBJ1-6, is DAGVTQSPTHLIKTRGQQVTLRCSPISGHKSVSWYQQVLGQGPQFIFQYYEKEERGRGNFPDRFSARQFPNYSSELNVNALLLGDSALYLCASSALVGQFNSPLHFGNGTRLTVT.

This chain links TRBV4-1 with TRBJ1-5, with D possibly matching TRBD1 (6 bases). V was cut by 1 base and J by 6 bases, with 16 bases left in between. The length of the CDR3 is 16 residues. Germline CDR1 reads MGHRA; CDR2 reads YSYEKL. The CDR3 sequence is CASSQVGQPVGQPQHF. CDR3 nucleotides: TGCGCCAGCAGCCAAGTAGGACAGCCCGTAGGTCAGCCCCAGCATTTT.

V is TRBV7-2 and J is TRBJ2-1; D gene ambiguous. Deletions cut 2 bases from V and 4 bases from J, with 6 bases between. This CDR3 region has 13 residues. CDR1 is SGHTA and CDR2 is FQGNSA in the germline V gene. The CDR3 sequence: CASSLILYNEQFF. The CDR3 bases are TGTGCCAGCAGCTTAATACTTTACAATGAGCAGTTCTTC.

The rearrangement links TRBV28 to TRBJ1-3, with D uncertain. This CDR3 is built from 15 residues. V lost 6 bases and J 0 bases, leaving 12 bases between the germline ends. Germline CDR1 reads MDHEN; CDR2 reads SYDVKM. Here the CDR3 reads CASSLQTSSGNTIYF. CDR3 DNA: TGTGCCAGCAGCCTACAGACTAGCTCTGGAAACACCATATATTTT.

V and J are TRBV21-1 and TRBJ1-1; TRBD1 reflects the table's D call only, with no check against the DNA. TRBV21-1 is flagged as a pseudogene. The CDR3 is 16 amino acids. The CDR3 DNA sequence: TGTGCCAGCAGCAAAGGGGGGCTACCTCTGAACACTGAAGCTTTCTTT. This translates into CASSKGGLPLNTEAFF.